This is a list of T cell receptor beta chains from one sample in a study of human T cells and chemical hapten exposure. TCRdb reprocessed the RACE reads with MiXCR, giving one entry per CDR3 protein. There are 150,000 to 200,000 distinct CDR3 sequences in the sample; around a quarter occur only once, and 2.1% lies in the top ten. This specimen consisted of whole blood, obtained in connection with sensitization to the hapten diphenylcyclopropenone (DPC). These receptors came from a woman younger than 35 with alopecia areata. Some clones in this sample may be carry-over from other donors' samples. The CDR3 runs from the conserved cysteine through the conserved F or W. The order of the fields is D gene, clone size, V gene, J gene, CDR3 protein, CDR3 DNA. D genes are given only for firm matches. Only some rows state a clone size, as once, few, many or a class for expanded clones.

>TRBD1|few|TRBV10-3|TRBJ2-7
CAIGGQGSYEQYF
TGTGCCATCGGGGGACAGGGTTCCTACGAGCAGTACTTC
>NA|NA|TRBV4-3|TRBJ2-2
CASSRRQVSGELFF
TGCGCCAGCAGCCGCAGACAGGTTTCCGGGGAGCTGTTTTTT
>TRBD2|NA|TRBV9|TRBJ2-1
CASSVAGGLAGVYEQFF
TGTGCCAGCAGCGTAGCGGGGGGACTAGCGGGAGTCTATGAGCAGTTCTTC
>NA|NA|TRBV27|TRBJ1-2
CASSLNPHLWGYTF
TGTGCCAGCAGTTTAAATCCGCACCTATGGGGCTACACCTTC
>NA|few|TRBV4-2|TRBJ1-4
CASSQAETGNNEKLFF
TGTGCCAGCAGCCAAGCGGAGACAGGAAATAATGAAAAACTGTTTTTT
>NA|few|TRBV6-5|TRBJ2-7
CASSSTSNYEQYF
TGTGCCAGCAGCTCCACTTCCAACTACGAGCAGTACTTC
>NA|few|TRBV12-3/TRBV12-4|TRBJ1-1
CASSPQGLMGTEAFF
TGTGCCAGCAGTCCTCAAGGGCTGATGGGGACTGAAGCTTTCTTT
>TRBD2|few|TRBV29-1|TRBJ2-2
CSVERGANTGELFF
TGCAGCGTTGAACGGGGGGCGAACACCGGGGAGCTGTTTTTT
>TRBD1|NA|TRBV3-1|TRBJ1-2
CASSPGTGLGYTF
TGTGCCAGCAGCCCAGGGACAGGGCTTGGCTACACCTTC
>NA|NA|TRBV3-1|TRBJ2-7
CASSQDLGSRPYEQYF
TGTGCCAGCAGCCAAGATTTAGGGTCCCGACCTTACGAGCAGTACTTC
>NA|NA|TRBV5-5|TRBJ1-5
CASSLSLDREDQPQHF
TGTGCCAGCAGCTTAAGCCTAGACAGAGAAGATCAGCCCCAGCATTTT
>NA|NA|TRBV12-3/TRBV12-4|TRBJ2-1
CASSLGGRTEQFF
TGTGCCAGCAGTTTGGGGGGGCGGACTGAGCAGTTCTTC
>NA|NA|TRBV18|TRBJ2-1
CASSPLPVDEQFF
TGTGCCAGCTCACCCCTCCCCGTCGATGAGCAGTTCTTC
>NA|NA|TRBV29-1|TRBJ1-1
CSVGLGTLNTEAFF
TGCAGCGTTGGACTAGGAACTCTGAACACTGAAGCTTTCTTT
>NA|many|TRBV11-2|TRBJ2-2
CASSSPERSTGELFF
TGTGCCAGCAGCTCGCCCGAACGGAGCACCGGGGAGCTGTTTTTT
>NA|NA|TRBV20-1|TRBJ1-1
CRGRNTEAFF
TGCCGCGGGAGGAACACTGAAGCTTTCTTT
>NA|NA|TRBV7-9|TRBJ2-3
CASSLGADGTDTQYF
TGTGCCAGCAGCTTAGGCGCGGACGGGACAGATACGCAGTATTTT
>NA|few|TRBV3-1|TRBJ1-3
CASSQDWGRDRPGNTIYF
TGTGCCAGCAGCCAAGATTGGGGCAGGGATCGTCCTGGAAACACCATATATTTT
>NA|NA|TRBV6-2/TRBV6-3|TRBJ2-3
CASSYSSGNTDTQYF
TGTGCCAGCAGTTACTCTAGCGGAAACACAGATACGCAGTATTTT
>TRBD1|few|TRBV13|TRBJ1-1
CASRVQGLNTEAFF
TGTGCCAGCAGAGTACAGGGGTTGAACACTGAAGCTTTCTTT